This T cell receptor (beta chain) was sequenced for a study of shared clonotypes between healthy human individuals. Across the whole study: Each donor's CD8 memory used one plate, CD8 naive two, each CD4 subset three. Broader study findings: Non-shared clonotypes displayed generation probabilities falling below those of clonotypes present in all four donors. Naive subsets generally exceeded memory subsets in estimated richness. Sharing of clonotypes among donors was expected to vary with sequencing depth.

This CDR3 comprises 15 residues. Trimming removed 3 bases at V and 0 bases at J, with 13 bases between. Germline lookup yields CDR1 SGHDT and CDR2 YYEEEE. To note about this clone: The antigen remains undetermined.

Profiled with immunoSEQ multiplex PCR; TCRdb holds only in-frame clones, not every one. The sample lists 1.4 million to 1.5 million clones, over 95% seen once, with approximately 1.2% in the top ten. Input material: naive CD4+ T cells sorted from blood. Subset indicated: CD45RA+ positively selected. This clonotype originated in a young man in good health. The chain couples TRBV5-6 to TRBJ2-7; D might be TRBD1 (5 bases). CDR3 sequence reads: CASSSLRVPSYEQYF. DNA for the CDR3: TGTGCCAGCAGCTCGCTCAGGGTCCCCTCCTACGAGCAGTACTTC.